The clone carrying this T cell receptor beta chain was detected only a few times. These data belong to a study of T-cell memory formation after mild COVID-19. TCRdb reprocessed the 5' RACE reads with MiXCR, giving one entry per CDR3 protein. The table lists 250,000 to 300,000 distinct CDR3 sequences, 15% to 20% of them singletons. CDR3 size: 15 residues. V was pared by 4 bases and J by 4 bases, with 14 bases between. Germline CDR1 and CDR2: SGHAT and FQNNGV. The sequence was obtained from a man in his late teens or twenties who had mild COVID-19 (a few samples of this study predate the infection). Cell type and time point are not known. V is TRBV11-2 and J is TRBJ2-1; D may be TRBD1 or TRBD2 (7 bases each). Sample: PBMCs or a T cell subset sorted from them (not recorded which). CDR3 in DNA: TGTGCCAGCAGCTCCCAGGGGGGGCTATACAATGAGCAGTTCTTC. It encodes CASSSQGGLYNEQFF. The full variable domain, its missing parts supplied by reference TRBV11-2 and TRBJ2-1, is EAGVAQSPRYKIIEKRQSVAFWCNPISGHATLYWYQQILGQGPKLLIQFQNNGVVDDSQLPKDRFSAERLKGVDSTLKIQPAKLEDSAVYLCASSSQGGLYNEQFFGPGTRLTVL.